The entry below describes one TCR beta chain. Its antigen target is currently unknown. Base qualities are not recorded, but no much larger clone differs from it by a single base. TCRdb shows the sequencer as 454 GS FLX Titanium. TCR libraries were built from about 0.45 ug of total RNA with a previously published linear amplification protocol. Sequencing was performed on the Roche/454 Genome Sequencer with Titanium chemistry. From the authors' description of their analysis: 60,000 to 80,000 rearranged TCR alpha transcripts were sequenced from a few of the healthy donors. Duplicate transcripts were dropped, and unique TCR clonotypes were identified by the CDR3 junction according to IMGT nomenclature. In R 2.13.0, logistic regression modeled CD4 versus CD8 status on V and J genes, adjusting for donor effects, with Bonferroni correction for multiple testing. The raw public reads went through TCRdb reprocessing: fastp at Q25, MiXCR clone calling, in-frame beta chains kept. Under each unique CDR3 protein, matching rows form one entry showing the most common genes and DNA. The V and J calls, along with clone size, are taken from TCRdb and not from the paper's own processing. This sample has about 200,000 distinct CDR3 sequences in its table, and around three quarters of those were observed once. The ten largest account for about 2.1% of the sample.

Taken from the germline V gene (reference sequence), the CDR1 and CDR2 loops are LNHDA and SQIVND. Deletion took 6 bases off V and 1 base off J, with a span of 13 bases between the germline ends. The CDR3 contains 15 residues, cysteine and phenylalanine counted. Only CDR3 DNA remains: 45 bases, in frame from the first base. The sample is drawn from a study of healthy donors' naive CD4 and CD8 T cells (dated by TCRdb to between 2014 and 2016). About the full investigation: Donor selection covered three age groups (20-25, 40-50 and 60-70 years) with about 6 people in each, and the resulting cohort had a mean age of approximately 44 and was half female. To check how TCR variation relates to lineage commitment, the researchers sequenced rearranged TCR alpha and beta chains taken from naive CD4+ and CD8+ T cells. The peripheral blood mononuclear cells came from some 20 individuals who were healthy and unrelated. Donors were HLA-typed by sequencing at HLA-A, -B, -C, -DRB1, -DQB1 and -DPB1 using the SBTexcellerator protocol, an ABI3130xl analyzer and SBTengine software. For TCR alpha, a new primer set covering all functional IMGT alpha gene variants was designed, and the rest of the protocol matched the beta-chain workflow. The investigation overall reported the following: Reportedly, most V and J gene segments showed bias between naive CD4+ and CD8+ cells, and this bias held consistently across donors regardless of HLA genotype. In both chains, CD4+ lineage was associated with a positively charged CDR3, and CD8+ lineage was associated with a negatively charged CDR3. The study did not directly address whether homeostatic proliferation of naive T cells might have biased the repertoire. V genes, J genes and CDR3 charge together appeared to explain approximately 12% of CD4/CD8 propensity variance, in a largely additive manner. Because the alpha and beta chains were sequenced in bulk, pairing them was not possible, and so effects of the combined chains went unevaluated.

Cells with a CD4+CD8-CD45RO-CD45RA+ profile were isolated by FACS and defined as naive CD4+ T cells, and those with a CD8+CD4-CD45RA+CD27bright profile were defined as naive CD8+ T cells. The antibodies used for sorting targeted CD4 (RPA-T4), CD8 (SK1), CD27 (O323), CD45RA (HI100) and CD45RO (UCHL1). This clonotype originated in a pool of human donors in good health; the sample pools cells from several healthy donors. Material: naive CD4+ and CD8+ T cells sorted from blood, pooled from several donors. Read against the paper, the sample's cell subset or site label means: FACS-sorted naive CD4+ (CD45RO-CD45RA+) and naive CD8+ (CD45RA+CD27bright) T cells. The rearranged segments are TRBV19 and TRBJ1-5; the D gene cannot be named for sure. In nucleotide form, the sequence is TGTGCCAGTAGCCCCTCGGGAGGCAGCAATCAGCCCCAGCATTTT. Its translation reads: CASSPSGGSNQPQHF.